This T cell receptor (beta chain) was identified during a study of monozygotic twins with inflammatory bowel disease. From its re-call of the 5' RACE reads, TCRdb lists each CDR3 protein once, without DNA. The sample data list approximately 85,000 distinct CDR3 sequences. The CDR3 is 15 residues long. Germline V gene data show CDR1 as SGHRS and CDR2 as YFSETQ. This rearrangement joins TRBV5-1 to TRBJ2-3; TCRdb's D call of TRBD2 is untestable without DNA. This clonotype was sampled from a human donor with ulcerative colitis or Crohn's disease, or a healthy co-twin of an affected twin (not recorded which). The specimen sequenced was blood. This CDR3 is CASSWGDPLTDTQYF.